The T cell receptor beta chain under discussion was sequenced for a study of blood T cell repertoires in COVID-19. Some clones are missing from TCRdb's copy, which holds only in-frame ones; the method was immunoSEQ multiplex PCR. The profile shows hundreds of thousands of clones, less than 90% of them singletons. What was sequenced was peripheral blood. This clonotype was sampled from a woman in her forties or fifties with COVID-19, enrolled during active disease.

CDR3 DNA: TGTGCCAGCAGCCTCACGCCGGGGTACACAGATACGCAGTATTTT. Its protein product is CASSLTPGYTDTQYF. The rearrangement joins TRBV9 to TRBJ2-3; D perhaps matches TRBD2 (5 bases). V gave up 4 bases and J gave up 2 bases, with 14 bases separating them. Germline V CDR1 and CDR2: SGDLS, YYNGEE. This CDR3 has 15 amino acids.